The 20 T cell receptor beta chains listed next were all sequenced from one sample in a study of blood T cell repertoires in COVID-19. Generated by immunoSEQ multiplex PCR, the TCRdb table keeps only in-frame clones and is missing some. The sample includes about 110,000 clones, 70% to 90% seen only once; the top ten take 4.5% to 5%. The sequenced sample consisted of peripheral blood. The origin of the receptors is a man in his forties with active or convalescent COVID-19.

The chain has TRBV9 and TRBJ2-3, with D tentatively TRBD2 (6 bases). Germline V gives CDR1 SGDLS, CDR2 YYNGEE. V was trimmed by 4 bases and J by 2 bases, leaving 14 bases between them. The CDR3 sequence is 15 residues long. CDR3 loop: CASSSRRGDTDTQYF. Here the CDR3 DNA reads TGTGCCAGCAGCTCTCGGCGCGGGGACACAGATACGCAGTATTTT.

The chain carries TRBV27 and TRBJ1-1; D not resolved. Germline CDR1 reads MNHEY; CDR2 reads SMNVEV (reference sequence). The CDR3 runs 13 residues. Trimming cost V 3 bases and J 3 bases, with 8 bases left between them. This CDR3 reads CASSFKADTEAFF. The CDR3 nucleotides are TGTGCCAGCAGTTTTAAGGCGGACACTGAAGCTTTCTTT.

DNA of the CDR3: TGTGCCAGCAGCGGACTAGGGATTGCGGATTCACCCCTCCACTTT. This translates into CASSGLGIADSPLHF. This rearrangement joins TRBV21-1 to TRBJ1-6. TRBV21-1 is a documented pseudogene. The CDR3 is made up of 15 amino acids.

This clone was detected once. This chain uses TRBV28 with TRBJ2-6; D might be TRBD1 (5 bases). This CDR3 is built from 17 residues. V was cut by 2 bases and J by 0 bases, with 11 bases left in between. Per germline, CDR1 MDHEN and CDR2 SYDVKM. CDR3 in amino acids: CASSLNQGRSGANVLTF. CDR3 nucleotides: TGTGCCAGCAGTTTAAACCAGGGTCGCTCTGGGGCCAACGTCCTGACTTTC.

The CDR3: CASSLRRGTTYNQPQHF. The CDR3 region has the DNA TGTGCCAGCAGTTTACGACGAGGGACAACGTATAATCAGCCCCAGCATTTT. This rearrangement joins TRBV28 to TRBJ1-5; D possibly corresponds to TRBD1 (6 bases). The CDR3 is 17 amino acids. Trimming removed 2 bases at V and 4 bases at J, with 18 bases between. Per germline, CDR1 MDHEN and CDR2 SYDVKM.

The chain recombines TRBV28 with TRBJ1-2; D is undetermined. Trimming stripped 2 bases from V and 4 bases from J, with 14 bases between. This CDR3 region has 15 residues. The germline gives CDR1 MDHEN, CDR2 SYDVKM. The chain's CDR3 is CASSLPPETGYGYTF. The CDR3 DNA sequence: TGTGCCAGCAGTTTACCGCCCGAAACCGGCTATGGCTACACCTTC.

The J gene is TRBJ2-7, the V gene TRBV28; 8 bases map to TRBD2. The CDR3 runs 15 residues. CDR1 and CDR2 (germline): MDHEN, SYDVKM. V gave up 5 bases and J gave up 1 base; unmatched junction bases: 7. Written as DNA, the CDR3 is TGTGCCAGCAGTGAAAGCGGGAGCCCTTCCTACGAGCAGTACTTC. This sequence encodes CASSESGSPSYEQYF.

The chain has TRBV7-9 and TRBJ2-6, with D unresolved. Trimming shortened V by 5 bases and J by 0 bases, and 8 bases separated the two germline ends. Germline CDR1 and CDR2: SEHNR and FQNEAQ (reference sequence). The CDR3 is made up of 15 amino acids. CDR3 protein: CASSPFSSGANVLTF. CDR3 DNA sequence: TGTGCCAGCAGCCCATTTAGCTCTGGGGCCAACGTCCTGACTTTC.

The chain uses TRBV9 and TRBJ2-3; TRBD2 might be the D (6 bases). CDR1 is SGDLS and CDR2 is YYNGEE in the germline V gene. The length of the CDR3 is 15 residues. Trimming shortened V by 4 bases and J by 5 bases, and 17 bases separated the two germline ends. CDR3 amino acids: CASSLGGGEGDTQYF. Here the CDR3 DNA reads TGTGCCAGCAGCTTGGGGGGAGGAGAAGGAGATACGCAGTATTTT. Combining the CDR3 with reference TRBV9 and TRBJ2-3 gives the whole variable domain DSGVTQTPKHLITATGQRVTLRCSPRSGDLSVYWYQQSLDQGLQFLIQYYNGEERAKGNILERFSAQQFPDLHSELNLSSLELGDSALYFCASSLGGGEGDTQYFGPGTRLTVL.

This chain uses TRBV4-3 with TRBJ2-5; 15 nucleotides align to TRBD2. Germline V lookup: CDR1 LGHNA, CDR2 YSLEER. The CDR3 length is 19 residues. V was clipped by 3 bases and J by 4 bases; unmatched bases: 12. CDR3 nucleotide sequence: TGCGCCAGCAGCCAGACAGGACTAGCGGGAGGGCCTCTTTCAGAGACCCAGTACTTC. Translated, it gives CASSQTGLAGGPLSETQYF.

This clone was detected once. This rearrangement joins TRBV20-1 to TRBJ2-7; 7 positions agree with TRBD1. Germline CDR1 and CDR2: DFQATT and SNEGSKA (reference sequence). V was clipped by 3 bases and J by 9 bases; unmatched bases: 11. The length of the CDR3 is 13 residues. In DNA form, the CDR3 reads TGCAGTGCTAGTCTAGGGGGCGCAGGCCCGCAGTACTTC. Translated, it gives CSASLGGAGPQYF.

The gene calls are TRBV18 and TRBJ2-3, with 7 bases identical to TRBD1. Per germline, CDR1 KGHSH and CDR2 LQKENI. Losses at the gene ends were 6 bases for V and 1 base for J; bases not matched to a gene: 4. The CDR3 is 14 residues long. The CDR3 region is CASSRQGGTDTQYF. The CDR3 DNA reads as TGTGCCAGCTCGAGACAGGGTGGCACAGATACGCAGTATTTT.

V is TRBV6-4 and J is TRBJ1-1; D perhaps matches TRBD1 (5 bases). The CDR3 consists of 14 residues. The ends were cut back, 2 bases at V and 3 bases at J, with 10 bases in the middle. Germline CDR1 and CDR2: MRHNA and SNTAGT. CDR3 protein: CASSDRVGDTEAFF. CDR3 sequence (DNA): TGTGCCAGCAGTGACCGGGTAGGGGACACTGAAGCTTTCTTT.

The V gene is TRBV4-2, the J gene TRBJ2-6, with a weak D call TRBD1 (6 bases). CDR1 LGHNA and CDR2 YNFKEQ come from the germline V gene. V was pared by 2 bases and J by 4 bases, with 15 bases between. The CDR3 totals 17 residues. The CDR3 sequence is CASSQNIQGTGANVLTF. In DNA, the CDR3 is TGTGCCAGCAGCCAAAACATCCAGGGGACGGGGGCCAACGTCCTGACTTTC.

This clone occurred a few times. This chain links TRBV2 with TRBJ1-6; 8 bases are a match to TRBD1. This CDR3 is 18 amino acids long. Looked up from germline, CDR1 is SNHLY and CDR2 is FYNNEI. Germline trimming cut 2 bases from V and 5 bases from J; bases unmatched to any gene: 11. CDR3 sequence (DNA): TGTGCCAGCAGTGAAATTCAGGGGGCGGGACAAAATAATTCACCCCTCCACTTT. Its protein product is CASSEIQGAGQNNSPLHF.

The chain couples TRBV25-1 to TRBJ2-5; 8 bases line up with TRBD1. This CDR3 spans 17 amino acids. From germline, CDR1 is MGHDK and CDR2 SYGVNS. The J segment lost 5 bases and the V segment lost 4 bases, leaving 15 bases of the junction unmatched. DNA of the CDR3: TGTGCCAGCAGTGCGGGTCGGGACAGGCCCCTAGGGGAGACCCAGTACTTC. As protein: CASSAGRDRPLGETQYF.

The V call is TRBV18, the J call TRBJ1-1; D call uncertain. Per the germline V gene, CDR1 is KGHSH and CDR2 is LQKENI. There are 16 residues in the CDR3. Trimming took 3 bases from V and 6 from J, leaving 20 bases between them. The CDR3: CASSPPRGSSSAEAFF. CDR3 DNA sequence: TGTGCCAGCTCACCGCCCCGAGGCAGCTCCTCCGCTGAAGCTTTCTTT.

The chain links TRBV28 to TRBJ1-2; D gene unclear. The CDR3 is 15 amino acids. Germline V gene lookup returns CDR1 MDHEN and CDR2 SYDVKM. Trimming left V 3 bases short and J 2 bases short, with 13 bases between. CDR3 coding DNA: TGTGCCAGCAGTTTCCCCTGGGGAGGGAACTATGGCTACACCTTC. Translation: CASSFPWGGNYGYTF.

The chain recombines TRBV19 with TRBJ2-7; 13 nucleotides match TRBD2. The length of the CDR3 is 16 residues. Unmatched junction bases numbered 6, after V lost 4 bases and J lost 3 bases. Germline assignment: CDR1 LNHDA and CDR2 SQIVND (reference sequence). CDR3 amino acids: CASSRTSGRAFYEQYF. In DNA form, the CDR3 reads TGTGCCAGTAGTAGAACTAGCGGGAGGGCATTCTACGAGCAGTACTTC.

This clone was observed a handful of times. The chain carries TRBV6-5 and TRBJ1-1; 9 positions agree with TRBD1. The CDR3 is 15 amino acids. Germline-derived CDR1 and CDR2 are MNHEY and SVGAGI. Trimming at V came to 6 bases and at J to 6 bases, leaving 11 bases not matched to a gene. The CDR3 region has the DNA TGTGCCAGCAGAACACTAGACAGGGGGGCATCTGAAGCTTTCTTT. Residues: CASRTLDRGASEAFF.